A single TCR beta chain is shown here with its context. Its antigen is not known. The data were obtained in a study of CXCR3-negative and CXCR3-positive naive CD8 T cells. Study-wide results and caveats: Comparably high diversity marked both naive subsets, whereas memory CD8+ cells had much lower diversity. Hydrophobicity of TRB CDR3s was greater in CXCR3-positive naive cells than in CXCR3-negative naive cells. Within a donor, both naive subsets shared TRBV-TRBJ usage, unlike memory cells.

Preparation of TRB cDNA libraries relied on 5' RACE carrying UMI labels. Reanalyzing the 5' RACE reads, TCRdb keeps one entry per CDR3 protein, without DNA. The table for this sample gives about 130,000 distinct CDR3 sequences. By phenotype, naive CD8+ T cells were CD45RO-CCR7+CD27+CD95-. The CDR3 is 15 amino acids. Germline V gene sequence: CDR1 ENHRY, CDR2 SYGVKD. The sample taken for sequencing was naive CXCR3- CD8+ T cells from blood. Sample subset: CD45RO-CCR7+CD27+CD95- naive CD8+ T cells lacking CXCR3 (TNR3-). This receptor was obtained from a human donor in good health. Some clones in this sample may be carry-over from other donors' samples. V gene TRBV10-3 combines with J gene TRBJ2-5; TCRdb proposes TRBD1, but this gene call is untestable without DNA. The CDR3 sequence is CAISESGHTQETQYF.